The clone carrying this T cell receptor (beta chain) has more than one count but fewer than ten. Antigen specificity is unknown. Researchers tagged individual cDNA molecules with unique molecular identifiers. One entry per CDR3 protein results from TCRdb running MiXCR on the 5' RACE reads. The sample has more than 45,000 distinct CDR3 sequences; over 5% are singletons. This sample was included in a study of early T cells in non-severe SARS-CoV-2 infection. Study details: Chains were unpaired, as sequencing was done on bulk RNA from unsorted whole blood.

This CDR3 has 16 residues. J gave up 4 bases and V 0 bases, and 7 bases lay outside the gene matches. Study observations and caveats: Lookups in VDJdb leaned toward anti-spike CD8 responses and missed private and CD4 specificities.

What was sequenced was whole blood. The source of this sequence is an adult who was a healthcare worker with PCR-confirmed SARS-CoV-2 infection or an uninfected control (not recorded which). V gene TRBV12-3 or TRBV12-4 combines with J gene TRBJ2-7; 9 nucleotides agree with TRBD2. The CDR3 spells CASSLASVAGVYEQYF. CDR3 bases: TGTGCCAGCAGTTTAGCGTCGGTAGCGGGAGTGTACGAGCAGTACTTC.